Below are 13 T cell receptor beta chains sequenced from a single sample in a study of T cell responses to AZD1222 COVID-19 vaccine. Using immunoSEQ multiplex PCR, the repertoire was profiled, and TCRdb retains in-frame clones only, with some absent. The sample comprises some 250,000 clones, 94% of which are singletons, and 0.5% to 0.7% rests with the top ten. The sequenced sample was peripheral blood, obtained 28 days after the second AZD1222 dose. Receptor source: an adult who received the AZD1222 COVID-19 vaccine.

The chain employs TRBV10-3 and TRBJ1-1; 9 bases map to TRBD1. Germline-derived CDR1 and CDR2 are ENHRY and SYGVKD. The CDR3 extends over 14 amino acids. The V gene end was trimmed by 6 bases and the J gene end by 5 bases; junction bases not matched to a gene: 7. The chain's CDR3 is CAISTGGSGTEAFF. The CDR3 region has the DNA TGTGCCATCAGCACAGGGGGCTCAGGAACTGAAGCTTTCTTT.

Here the CDR3 reads CASSYRTGRPQHF. The CDR3 region has the DNA TGTGCCAGCAGTTACCGTACAGGAAGACCCCAGCATTTT. The gene calls are TRBV6-2 or TRBV6-3 and TRBJ1-5; D is possibly TRBD1 (5 bases). Trimming shortened V by 2 bases and J by 10 bases, and 12 bases separated the two germline ends. The V gene's germline CDR1 is MNHEY and CDR2 SVGEGT. The CDR3 sequence is 13 residues long.

V gene TRBV28 combines with J gene TRBJ2-1; 8 positions match TRBD2. Germline V gene sequence: CDR1 MDHEN, CDR2 SYDVKM. The CDR3 extends over 14 amino acids. After removal of 2 bases from V and 6 bases from J, the junction contained 3 bases not matched to a gene. CDR3 nucleotide sequence: TGTGCCAGCAGTTTACCCGGACTAGCCAATGAGCAGTTCTTC. This sequence encodes CASSLPGLANEQFF.

The gene calls are TRBV27 and TRBJ2-7, with 10 bases matching TRBD1. CDR1 and CDR2 from the germline V gene are MNHEY and SMNVEV (reference sequence). The CDR3 runs to 15 residues. J was trimmed by 2 bases and V by 6 bases; bases with no gene match: 7. CDR3 amino acids: CASSRGGQGAYEQYF. The CDR3 DNA reads TGTGCCAGCAGCCGCGGAGGACAGGGGGCCTACGAGCAGTACTTC.

The J gene is TRBJ1-4, the V gene TRBV14; D not certain. The V gene's germline CDR1 is SGHDN and CDR2 FVKESK. This CDR3 contains 15 residues. Trimming pared 4 bases from V and 0 bases from J, leaving 9 bases between. The CDR3 bases are TGTGCCAGCAGCCCTCGGAGGACAACTAATGAAAAACTGTTTTTT. Amino acid sequence: CASSPRRTTNEKLFF.

The chain employs TRBV7-9 and TRBJ2-7; D perhaps matches TRBD1 (6 bases). The CDR3 consists of 13 residues. CDR1 is SEHNR, CDR2 FQNEAQ, per germline (reference sequence). V lost 7 bases to trimming and J lost 2 bases, with 12 bases between them. CDR3 residues: CASTRTVPYEQYF. CDR3 DNA sequence: TGTGCCAGCACTCGGACAGTTCCCTACGAGCAGTACTTC. The full variable domain, in which reference TRBV7-9 and TRBJ2-7 provide the parts outside the CDR3, is DTGVSQNPRHKITKRGQNVTFRCDPISEHNRLYWYRQTLGQGPEFLTYFQNEAQLEKSRLLSDRFSAERPKGSFSTLEIQRTEQGDSAMYLCASTRTVPYEQYFGPGTRLTVT.

The table lists this clone with a count of one. V usage is TRBV7-9 and J usage is TRBJ1-1; D gene unclear. Trimming shortened V by 0 bases and J by 1 base, and 6 bases separated the two germline ends. The CDR3 loop spans 14 amino acids. The germline CDR1 and CDR2 sequences are SEHNR and FQNEAQ (reference sequence). CDR3 residues: CASSLALKNTEAFF. The CDR3 region has the DNA TGTGCCAGCAGCTTAGCGTTGAAGAACACTGAAGCTTTCTTT. Full variable domain (outside the CDR3, taken from reference TRBV7-9 and TRBJ1-1): DTGVSQNPRHKITKRGQNVTFRCDPISEHNRLYWYRQTLGQGPEFLTYFQNEAQLEKSRLLSDRFSAERPKGSFSTLEIQRTEQGDSAMYLCASSLALKNTEAFFGQGTRLTVV.

This sequence joins TRBV7-2 and TRBJ2-7; 13 bases match TRBD2. The germline CDR1 and CDR2 sequences are SGHTA and FQGNSA. The CDR3 has 15 amino acids. V dropped 5 bases and J dropped 2; count of bases not matched to a gene: 3. The CDR3 reads CASSPTSGRTYEQYF. The CDR3 bases are TGTGCCAGCAGCCCGACTAGCGGGAGGACCTACGAGCAGTACTTC.

The J gene is TRBJ2-1, the V gene TRBV12-3 or TRBV12-4, with D unclear. V lost 5 bases to trimming and J lost 0 bases, with 2 bases between them. The CDR3 runs to 12 residues. The CDR3 sequence: CASSNSYNEQFF. CDR3 bases: TGTGCCAGCAGTAACTCCTACAATGAGCAGTTCTTC.

This clone was recorded only once. At one end, the junction sequence differs from germline, possibly due to a read error. The V and J genes are TRBV14 and TRBJ2-1; 7 bases match TRBD1. This CDR3 has 16 residues. Germline assignment: CDR1 SGHDN and CDR2 FVKESK. CDR3 amino acids: CARSPPGQQLYNEQFF. CDR3 DNA: TGTGCCAGAAGCCCTCCGGGACAGCAACTCTACAATGAGCAGTTCTTC.

The V call is TRBV28, the J call TRBJ2-7; D may be TRBD2 (6 bases). V lost 7 bases and J 3 bases, leaving 16 bases between the germline ends. From germline, CDR1 is MDHEN and CDR2 SYDVKM. The CDR3 sequence is 14 residues long. The CDR3 sequence is CASNGGSLGYEQYF. Here the CDR3 DNA reads TGTGCCAGCAATGGGGGGTCTCTAGGCTACGAGCAGTACTTC.

This clone has just a few counts. The V gene is TRBV10-3, the J gene TRBJ1-6; maybe TRBD1 (6 bases). The CDR3 is 13 residues long. Per germline, CDR1 ENHRY and CDR2 SYGVKD. Deletions cut 4 bases from V and 9 bases from J, with 10 bases between. The CDR3 reads CAISATGLSPLHF. The DNA for the CDR3 is TGTGCCATCAGTGCCACAGGGCTTTCACCCCTCCACTTT.

The chain joins TRBV9 to TRBJ1-1; D not resolved. V was pared by 4 bases and J by 0 bases, with 10 bases between. Germline assignment: CDR1 SGDLS and CDR2 YYNGEE. The CDR3 runs to 14 residues. The CDR3 DNA reads TGTGCCAGCAGCCCCGACGGGTTGAACACTGAAGCTTTCTTT. This translates into CASSPDGLNTEAFF.